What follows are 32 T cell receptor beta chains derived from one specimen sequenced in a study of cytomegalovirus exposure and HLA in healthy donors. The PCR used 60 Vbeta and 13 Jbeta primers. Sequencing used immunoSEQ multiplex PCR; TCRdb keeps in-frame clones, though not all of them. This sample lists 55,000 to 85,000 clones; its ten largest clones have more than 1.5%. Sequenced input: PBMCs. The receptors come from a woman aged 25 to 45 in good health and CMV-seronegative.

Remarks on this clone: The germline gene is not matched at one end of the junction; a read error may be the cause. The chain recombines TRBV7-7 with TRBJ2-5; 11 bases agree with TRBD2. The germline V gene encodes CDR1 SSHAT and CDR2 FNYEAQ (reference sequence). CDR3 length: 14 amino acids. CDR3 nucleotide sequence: TGTGCTAGCAGCCCCGGACTAGCGGGCGAGACCCAGTACTTC. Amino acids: CASSPGLAGETQYF.

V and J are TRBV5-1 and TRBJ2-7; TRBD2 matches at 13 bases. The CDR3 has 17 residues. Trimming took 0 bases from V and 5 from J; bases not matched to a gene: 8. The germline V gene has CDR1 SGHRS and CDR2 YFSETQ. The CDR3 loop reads CASSLGLAGGARDEQYF. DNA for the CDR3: TGCGCCAGCAGCTTGGGACTAGCGGGAGGAGCGAGGGACGAGCAGTACTTC. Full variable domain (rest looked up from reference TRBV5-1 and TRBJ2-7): KAGVTQTPRYLIKTRGQQVTLSCSPISGHRSVSWYQQTPGQGLQFLFEYFSETQRNKGNFPGRFSGRQFSNSRSEMNVSTLELGDSALYLCASSLGLAGGARDEQYFGPGTRLTVT.

The CDR3 sequence: CASILANTGELFF. CDR3 in DNA: TGTGCCAGTATACTAGCGAACACCGGGGAGCTGTTTTTT. V usage is TRBV5-6 and J usage is TRBJ2-2, with D tentatively TRBD2 (5 bases). Trimming removed 8 bases at V and 0 bases at J, with 8 bases between. Germline-derived CDR1 and CDR2 are SGHDT and YYEEEE. This CDR3 is 13 amino acids long. The whole variable domain, remainder taken from reference TRBV5-6 and TRBJ2-2, is DAGVTQSPTHLIKTRGQQVTLRCSPKSGHDTVSWYQQALGQGPQFIFQYYEEEERQRGNFPDRFSGHQFPNYSSELNVNALLLGDSALYLCASILANTGELFFGEGSRLTVL.

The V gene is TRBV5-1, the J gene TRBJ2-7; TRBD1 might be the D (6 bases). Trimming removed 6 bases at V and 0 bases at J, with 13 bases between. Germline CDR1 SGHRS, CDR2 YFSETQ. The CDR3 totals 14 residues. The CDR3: CASKSGASSYEQYF. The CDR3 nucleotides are TGCGCCAGCAAGTCAGGGGCTTCCTCCTACGAGCAGTACTTC.

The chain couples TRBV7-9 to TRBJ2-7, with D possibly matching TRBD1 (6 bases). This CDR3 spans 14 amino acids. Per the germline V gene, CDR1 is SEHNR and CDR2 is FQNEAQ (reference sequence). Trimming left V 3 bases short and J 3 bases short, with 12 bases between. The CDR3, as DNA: TGTGCCAGCAGCTTTTCTGGGGGCAGCTACGAGCAGTACTTC. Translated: CASSFSGGSYEQYF.

The CDR3 DNA reads as TGTGCCAGCAGCTCTTGGAAAAGTCCCAGGGGGTACGAGCAGTACTTC. It translates to CASSSWKSPRGYEQYF. The chain carries TRBV7-9 and TRBJ2-7, with 7 bases matching TRBD1. Germline V CDR1 and CDR2: SEHNR, FQNEAQ (reference sequence). The CDR3 has 16 amino acids. Trimming cost V 4 bases and J 4 bases; bases outside gene matches: 13.

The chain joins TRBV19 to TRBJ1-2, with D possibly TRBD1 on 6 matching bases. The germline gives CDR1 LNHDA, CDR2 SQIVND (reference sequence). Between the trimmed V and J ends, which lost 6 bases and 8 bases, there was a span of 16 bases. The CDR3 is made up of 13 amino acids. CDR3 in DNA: TGTGCCAGTAGCCAAGGGGGACGGGTCGGCTACACCTTC. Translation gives CASSQGGRVGYTF.

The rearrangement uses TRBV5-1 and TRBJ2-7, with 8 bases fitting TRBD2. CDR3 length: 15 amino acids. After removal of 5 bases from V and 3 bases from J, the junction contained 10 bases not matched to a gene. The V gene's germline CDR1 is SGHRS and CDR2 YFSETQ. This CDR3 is CASSYPGTRRYEQYF. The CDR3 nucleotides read TGCGCCAGCAGTTACCCCGGGACTAGACGCTACGAGCAGTACTTC.

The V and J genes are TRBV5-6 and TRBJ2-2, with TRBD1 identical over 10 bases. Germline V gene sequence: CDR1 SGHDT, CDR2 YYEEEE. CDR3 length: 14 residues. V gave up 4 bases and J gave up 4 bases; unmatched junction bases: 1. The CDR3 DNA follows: TGTGCCAGCAGCCGGGACAGGGGCACCGGGGAGCTGTTTTTT. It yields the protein CASSRDRGTGELFF.

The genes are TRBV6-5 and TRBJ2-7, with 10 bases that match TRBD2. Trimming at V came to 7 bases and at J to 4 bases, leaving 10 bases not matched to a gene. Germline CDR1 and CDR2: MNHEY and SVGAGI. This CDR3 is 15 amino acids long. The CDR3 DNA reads TGTGCCAGCACTACGCTAGCGGGAGAACGGTACGAGCAGTACTTC. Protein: CASTTLAGERYEQYF.

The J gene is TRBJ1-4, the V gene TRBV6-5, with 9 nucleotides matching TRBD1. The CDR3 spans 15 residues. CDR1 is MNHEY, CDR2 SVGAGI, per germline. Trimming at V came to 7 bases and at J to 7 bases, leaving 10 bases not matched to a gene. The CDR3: CASTFQQGASEKLFF. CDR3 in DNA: TGTGCCAGCACCTTCCAACAGGGGGCGAGTGAAAAACTGTTTTTT.

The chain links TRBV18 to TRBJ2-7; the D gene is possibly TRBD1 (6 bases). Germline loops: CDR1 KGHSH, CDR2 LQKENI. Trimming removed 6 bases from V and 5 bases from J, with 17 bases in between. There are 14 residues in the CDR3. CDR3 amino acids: CASSLGQPANEQYF. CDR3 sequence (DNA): TGTGCCAGCTCTCTGGGACAACCGGCCAACGAGCAGTACTTC.

CDR3 sequence (DNA): TGTGCCAGTGGAAACAGGGCCAACCACGAGCAGTACTTC. Translating gives CASGNRANHEQYF. The chain joins TRBV19 to TRBJ2-7; D perhaps matches TRBD1 (6 bases). Trimming removed 8 bases from V and 5 bases from J, with 16 bases in between. This CDR3 region has 13 residues. From germline, CDR1 is LNHDA and CDR2 SQIVND (reference sequence).

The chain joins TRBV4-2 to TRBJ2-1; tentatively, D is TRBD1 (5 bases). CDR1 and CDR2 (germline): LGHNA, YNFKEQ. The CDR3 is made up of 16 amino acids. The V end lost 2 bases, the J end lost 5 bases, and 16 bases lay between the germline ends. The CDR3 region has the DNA TGTGCCAGCAGCCAAACCCGGCCCAGGGTCGACAATGAGCAGTTCTTC. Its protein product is CASSQTRPRVDNEQFF.

Here the CDR3 DNA reads TGTGCCAGCAGCCAACTAGGGTCAGGAGGCAATGAGCAGTTCTTC. Its protein product is CASSQLGSGGNEQFF. The chain carries TRBV4-2 and TRBJ2-1; possible D gene TRBD2, 5 bases. From germline, CDR1 is LGHNA and CDR2 YNFKEQ. V was cut by 2 bases and J by 6 bases, with 14 bases left in between. The CDR3 length is 15 residues.

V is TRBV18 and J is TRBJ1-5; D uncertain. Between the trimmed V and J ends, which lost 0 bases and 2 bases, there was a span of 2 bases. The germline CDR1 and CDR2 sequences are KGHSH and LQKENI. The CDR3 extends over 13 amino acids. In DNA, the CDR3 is TGTGCCAGCTCACCACCCGGCAATCAGCCCCAGCATTTT. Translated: CASSPPGNQPQHF.

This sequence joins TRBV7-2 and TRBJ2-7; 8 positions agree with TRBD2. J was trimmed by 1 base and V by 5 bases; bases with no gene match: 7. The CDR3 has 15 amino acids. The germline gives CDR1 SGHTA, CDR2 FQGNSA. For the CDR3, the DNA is TGTGCCAGCAGCCTTCGGGAGGGGGGTTCCTACGAGCAGTACTTC. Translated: CASSLREGGSYEQYF.

The CDR3 reads CASSSLPAGELFF. Here the CDR3 DNA reads TGTGCCAGCAGCTCGTTGCCGGCCGGGGAGCTGTTTTTT. The genes are TRBV28 and TRBJ2-2, with D hard to call. V was shortened by 6 bases and J by 6 bases, with 11 bases between the two germline ends. The CDR3 has 13 amino acids. Germline V gene lookup returns CDR1 MDHEN and CDR2 SYDVKM.

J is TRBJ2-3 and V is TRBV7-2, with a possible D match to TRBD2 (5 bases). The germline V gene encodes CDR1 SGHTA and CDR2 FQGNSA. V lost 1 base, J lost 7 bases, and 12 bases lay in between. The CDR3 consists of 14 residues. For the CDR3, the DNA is TGTGCCAGCAGCTTAGGTGGTGGGAGTAATACGCAGTATTTT. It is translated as CASSLGGGSNTQYF.

CDR3 amino acids: CAISQGSAEAFF. CDR3 nucleotides: TGTGCCATCAGTCAGGGGAGCGCTGAAGCTTTCTTT. The chain joins TRBV10-3 to TRBJ1-1; perhaps TRBD1 as D (6 bases). Germline values: CDR1 ENHRY, CDR2 SYGVKD. This CDR3 comprises 12 residues. V was trimmed by 5 bases and J by 6 bases, leaving 10 bases between them.

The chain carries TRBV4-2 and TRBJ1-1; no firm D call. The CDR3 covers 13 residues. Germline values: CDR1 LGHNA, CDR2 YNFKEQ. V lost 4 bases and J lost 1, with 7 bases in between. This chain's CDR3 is CASSPRQNTEAFF. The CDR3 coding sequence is TGTGCCAGCAGCCCCCGACAGAACACTGAAGCTTTCTTT.

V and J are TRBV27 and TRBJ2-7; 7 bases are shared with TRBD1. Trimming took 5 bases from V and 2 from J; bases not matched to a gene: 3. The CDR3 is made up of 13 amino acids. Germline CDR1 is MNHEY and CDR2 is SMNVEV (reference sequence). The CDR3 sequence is CASSQGTAYEQYF. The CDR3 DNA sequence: TGTGCCAGCAGTCAGGGGACAGCCTACGAGCAGTACTTC.

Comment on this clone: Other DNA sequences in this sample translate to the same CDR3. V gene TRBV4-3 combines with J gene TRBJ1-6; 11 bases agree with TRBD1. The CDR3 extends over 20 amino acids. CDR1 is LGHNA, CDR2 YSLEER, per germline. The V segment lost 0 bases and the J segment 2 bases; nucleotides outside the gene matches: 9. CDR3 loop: CASSQEVGQGGRTYNSPLHF. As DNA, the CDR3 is TGCGCCAGCAGCCAAGAAGTGGGACAGGGGGGTAGGACCTATAATTCACCCCTCCACTTT.

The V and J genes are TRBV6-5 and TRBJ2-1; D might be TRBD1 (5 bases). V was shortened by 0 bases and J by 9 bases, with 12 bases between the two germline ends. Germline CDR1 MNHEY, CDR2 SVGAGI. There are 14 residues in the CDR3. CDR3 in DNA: TGTGCCAGCAGTTACTCGATTGGGGCGGTTGAGCAGTTCTTC. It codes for CASSYSIGAVEQFF.

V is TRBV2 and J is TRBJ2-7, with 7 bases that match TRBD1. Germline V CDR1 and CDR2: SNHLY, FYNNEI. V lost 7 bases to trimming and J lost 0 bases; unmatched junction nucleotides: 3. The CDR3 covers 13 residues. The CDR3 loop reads CASKWDSSYEQYF. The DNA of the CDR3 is TGTGCCAGCAAGTGGGACAGCTCCTACGAGCAGTACTTC. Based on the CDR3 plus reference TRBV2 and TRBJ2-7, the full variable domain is EPEVTQTPSHQVTQMGQEVILRCVPISNHLYFYWYRQILGQKVEFLVSFYNNEISEKSEIFDDQFSVERPDGSNFTLKIRSTKLEDSAMYFCASKWDSSYEQYFGPGTRLTVT.

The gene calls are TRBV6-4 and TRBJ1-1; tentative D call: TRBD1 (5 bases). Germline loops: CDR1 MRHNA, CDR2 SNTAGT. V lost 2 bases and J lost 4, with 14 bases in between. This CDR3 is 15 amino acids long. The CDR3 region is CASSDPYGGSTEAFF. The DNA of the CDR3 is TGTGCCAGCAGTGACCCGTACGGGGGAAGCACTGAAGCTTTCTTT.

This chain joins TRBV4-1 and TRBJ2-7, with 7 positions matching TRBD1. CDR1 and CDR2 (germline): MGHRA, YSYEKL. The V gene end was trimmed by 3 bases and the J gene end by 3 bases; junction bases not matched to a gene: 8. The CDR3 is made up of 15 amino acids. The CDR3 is CASSHLRDSRYEQYF. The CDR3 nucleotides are TGCGCCAGCAGCCACCTCCGGGACAGCCGCTACGAGCAGTACTTC.

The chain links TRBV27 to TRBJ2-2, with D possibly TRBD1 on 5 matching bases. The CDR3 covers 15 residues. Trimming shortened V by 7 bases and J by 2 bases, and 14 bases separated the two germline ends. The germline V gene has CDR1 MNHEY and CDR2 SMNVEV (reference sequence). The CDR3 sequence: CASNPDRLNTGELFF. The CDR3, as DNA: TGTGCCAGCAACCCTGACAGATTAAACACCGGGGAGCTGTTTTTT.

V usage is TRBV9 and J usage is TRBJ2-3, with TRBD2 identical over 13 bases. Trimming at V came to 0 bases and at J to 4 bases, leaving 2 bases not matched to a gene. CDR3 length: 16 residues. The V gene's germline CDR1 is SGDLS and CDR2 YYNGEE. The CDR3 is CASSVELAGGADTQYF. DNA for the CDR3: TGTGCCAGCAGCGTAGAACTAGCGGGAGGGGCAGATACGCAGTATTTT.

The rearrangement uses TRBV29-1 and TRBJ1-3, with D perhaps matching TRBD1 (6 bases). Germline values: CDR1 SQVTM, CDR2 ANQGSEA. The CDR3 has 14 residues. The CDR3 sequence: CSVVTGSSGNTIYF. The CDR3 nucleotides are TGCTCCGTTGTTACAGGGAGCTCTGGAAACACCATATATTTT.

The CDR3 here is CASSSGTGVRGTQYF. The CDR3 DNA reads TGTGCCAGCAGTTCCGGGACAGGGGTCCGGGGGACCCAGTACTTC. V gene TRBV28 combines with J gene TRBJ2-5; 10 bases are shared with TRBD1. Germline values: CDR1 MDHEN, CDR2 SYDVKM. V was clipped by 4 bases and J by 7 bases; unmatched bases: 9. CDR3 length equals 15 residues.

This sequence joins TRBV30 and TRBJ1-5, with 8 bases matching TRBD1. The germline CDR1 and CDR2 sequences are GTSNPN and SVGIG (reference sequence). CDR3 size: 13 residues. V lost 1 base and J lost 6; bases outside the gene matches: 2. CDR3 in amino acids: CAWSEQGGQPQHF. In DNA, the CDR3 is TGTGCCTGGAGTGAACAGGGGGGTCAGCCCCAGCATTTT.